This is a list of T cell receptor beta chains from one sample in a study of control samples from healthy donors and cancer patients. Sequencing used immunoSEQ multiplex PCR; TCRdb keeps in-frame clones, though not all of them. Of 170,000 or so clones in the sample, 75% to 95% were seen once. Sequencing was carried out using blood. These receptors all stem from a woman aged 40 to 49 in good health. Each CDR3 is given with its conserved first and last residue. A D gene is named only where the DNA matches it firmly. Clone size is given for some rows only: seen once, a few or many times, or a class if the clone is expanded.

>TRBD1|TRBJ2-7|once|TRBV12-3/TRBV12-4
CASSPGTGEQYF
TGTGCCAGCAGCCCAGGGACAGGAGAGCAGTACTTC
>TRBD2|TRBJ2-1|.|TRBV5-1
CASSLASGGPNEQFF
TGCGCCAGCAGCTTGGCTAGCGGGGGGCCCAATGAGCAGTTCTTC
>TRBD1|TRBJ1-5|.|TRBV5-1
CARKTNPGQRNQPQHF
TGCGCCAGAAAAACTAACCCGGGACAGAGAAATCAGCCCCAGCATTTT
>.|TRBJ2-2|.|TRBV15
CATGTSSPTGELFF
TGTGCCACCGGTACTAGCTCCCCCACCGGGGAGCTGTTTTTT
>.|TRBJ2-3|once|TRBV21-1
CASSKREPFGADTQYF
TGTGCCAGCAGCAAAAGAGAACCATTCGGAGCAGATACGCAGTATTTT
>TRBD2|TRBJ2-3|.|TRBV6-5
CASSYPARGALTQYF
TGTGCCAGCAGTTACCCCGCGCGGGGGGCCCTTACGCAGTATTTT
>.|TRBJ1-3|.|TRBV5-6
CASRTSPQRDHSGNTIYF
TGTGCCAGCCGTACATCTCCCCAGCGGGACCACTCTGGAAACACCATATATTTT
>.|TRBJ1-2|.|TRBV15
CATSREGSNYGYTF
TGTGCCACCAGCAGGGAGGGCAGTAACTATGGCTACACCTTC
>.|TRBJ1-5|.|TRBV6-6
CASSWNGDSNQPQHF
TGTGCCAGCAGTTGGAATGGAGATAGCAATCAGCCCCAGCATTTT
>.|TRBJ2-1|.|TRBV2
CASSDSRGGSYNEQFF
TGTGCCAGCAGTGACAGCAGGGGAGGCTCCTACAATGAGCAGTTCTTC
>TRBD2|TRBJ2-5|.|TRBV3-1/TRBV3-2
CASSQNTAGGGETQYF
TGTGCCAGCAGCCAAAATACGGCGGGGGGCGGGGAGACCCAGTACTTC
>.|TRBJ2-5|.|TRBV2
CASSVEETQYF
TGTGCCAGCAGTGTGGAAGAGACCCAGTACTTC
>.|TRBJ1-1|.|TRBV11-2
CASSLSPNTEAFF
TGTGCCAGCAGCTTAAGCCCGAACACTGAAGCTTTCTTT
>.|TRBJ1-1|.|TRBV2
CASSEQLNTEAFF
TGTGCCAGCAGTGAACAGTTGAACACTGAAGCTTTCTTT